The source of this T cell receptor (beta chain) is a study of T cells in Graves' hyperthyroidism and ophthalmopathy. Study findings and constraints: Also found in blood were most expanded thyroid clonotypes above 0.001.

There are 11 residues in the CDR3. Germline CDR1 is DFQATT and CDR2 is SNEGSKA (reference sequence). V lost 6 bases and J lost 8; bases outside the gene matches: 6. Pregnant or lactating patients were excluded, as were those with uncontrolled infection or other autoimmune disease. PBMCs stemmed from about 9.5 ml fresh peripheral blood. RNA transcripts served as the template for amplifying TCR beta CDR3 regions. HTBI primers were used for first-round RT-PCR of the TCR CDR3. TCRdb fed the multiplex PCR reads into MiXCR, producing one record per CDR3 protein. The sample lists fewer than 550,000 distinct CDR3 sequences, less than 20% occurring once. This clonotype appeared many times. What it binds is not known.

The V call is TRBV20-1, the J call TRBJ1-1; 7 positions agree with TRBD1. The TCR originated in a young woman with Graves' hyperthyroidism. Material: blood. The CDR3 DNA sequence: TGCAGTGCCCCAAGGGGGCTGGAAGCTTTCTTT. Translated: CSAPRGLEAFF.